What follows are 20 T cell receptor beta chains derived from one specimen sequenced in a study of cytomegalovirus exposure and HLA in healthy donors. PCR employed 60 Vbeta and 13 Jbeta primers. Data came from immunoSEQ multiplex PCR; TCRdb stores just in-frame clones and leaves some out. This sample has approximately 80,000 clones, with 60% to 75% found just once. The source material was PBMCs. These receptors were obtained from a woman in her 40s in good health and CMV-seropositive.

The chain combines TRBV5-5 with TRBJ1-1; D unclear. Per the germline V gene, CDR1 is SGHKS and CDR2 is YYEKEE (reference sequence). The CDR3 spans 12 residues. Between the trimmed V and J ends, which lost 4 bases and 8 bases, there was a span of 12 bases. The CDR3 reads CASSPHGGEAFF. The CDR3 bases are TGTGCCAGCAGCCCCCACGGAGGCGAAGCTTTCTTT. Looking up the rest from reference TRBV5-5 and TRBJ1-1 gives the full variable domain: DAGVTQSPTHLIKTRGQQVTLRCSPISGHKSVSWYQQVLGQGPQFIFQYYEKEERGRGNFPDRFSARQFPNYSSELNVNALLLGDSALYLCASSPHGGEAFFGQGTRLTVV.

In its sample, this clone was seen a few times. The chain is built from TRBV6-5 and TRBJ2-1, with 13 bases fitting TRBD2. The V and J ends lost 5 bases and 8 bases, in that order; junction bases with no gene match: 6. The CDR3 spans 15 residues. Germline V gene lookup returns CDR1 MNHEY and CDR2 SVGAGI. The CDR3 DNA reads as TGTGCCAGCAGTATGACTAGCGGGAGGATCGATGAGCAGTTCTTC. Translating it yields CASSMTSGRIDEQFF.

The J gene is TRBJ1-1, the V gene TRBV29-1, with D unresolved. V was cut by 1 base and J by 0 bases, with 12 bases left in between. Germline CDR1 SQVTM, CDR2 ANQGSEA. CDR3 length: 15 residues. The CDR3 region has the DNA TGCAGCGTTGAAGCTCCGGTGGTCGTGAACACTGAAGCTTTCTTT. It translates to CSVEAPVVVNTEAFF.

V gene TRBV19 combines with J gene TRBJ1-2, with D unclear. V was shortened by 5 bases and J by 4 bases, with 11 bases between the two germline ends. Germline CDR1 and CDR2: LNHDA and SQIVND (reference sequence). This CDR3 is built from 13 residues. In DNA form, the CDR3 reads TGTGCCAGTAGTCTCCTTAAGCCCTATGGCTACACCTTC. Amino acids: CASSLLKPYGYTF.

The DNA of the CDR3 is TGTGCCAGTAGTAGGACAGGGGGCAACACCGGGGAGCTGTTTTTT. This codes for CASSRTGGNTGELFF. The rearrangement links TRBV19 to TRBJ2-2; 11 nucleotides match TRBD1. V shed 4 bases, J shed 2 bases, and the junction held 0 bases outside the gene matches. The CDR3 is 15 amino acids. Germline values: CDR1 LNHDA, CDR2 SQIVND (reference sequence).

DNA of the CDR3: TGTGCCAGCAGCCATACGGGACAACAAGGTAACGAGCAGTACTTC. Protein: CASSHTGQQGNEQYF. This chain joins TRBV4-2 and TRBJ2-7, with TRBD1 as a possible D gene (6 bases). The CDR3 covers 15 residues. V was shortened by 3 bases and J by 5 bases, with 17 bases between the two germline ends. The germline CDR1 and CDR2 sequences are LGHNA and YNFKEQ.

This clone has only a few counts. The chain uses TRBV4-3 and TRBJ2-3; D remains ambiguous. The germline V gene encodes CDR1 LGHNA and CDR2 YSLEER. Trimming took 1 base from V and 0 from J, leaving 8 bases between them. The CDR3 sequence is 15 residues long. The CDR3 reads CASSQVLFSTDTQYF. In DNA, the CDR3 is TGCGCCAGCAGCCAAGTCCTCTTCAGCACAGATACGCAGTATTTT.

V is TRBV10-3 and J is TRBJ1-2; D might be TRBD1 (5 bases). V lost 2 bases and J lost 4, with 8 bases in between. The CDR3 extends over 13 amino acids. Germline V lookup: CDR1 ENHRY, CDR2 SYGVKD. CDR3 DNA: TGTGCCATCAGTGAGGACAGTCTCTATGGCTACACCTTC. This sequence encodes CAISEDSLYGYTF.

This clone was seen only once. The chain couples TRBV7-2 to TRBJ2-2; D is perhaps TRBD2 (5 bases). This CDR3 has 15 amino acids. Germline CDR1 reads SGHTA; CDR2 reads FQGNSA. Trimming took off 0 bases at V and 5 bases at J, with 10 bases between the two ends. Here the CDR3 reads CASSLALRGTGELFF. CDR3 sequence (DNA): TGTGCCAGCAGCTTAGCGCTTCGAGGGACCGGGGAGCTGTTTTTT.

The chain links TRBV6-6 to TRBJ2-5; D remains ambiguous. Looked up from germline, CDR1 is MNHNY and CDR2 is SVGAGI (reference sequence). This CDR3 comprises 11 residues. Trimming took 2 bases from V and 4 from J, leaving 2 bases between them. This chain's CDR3 is CASSYRETQYF. The DNA of the CDR3 is TGTGCCAGCAGTTACCGAGAGACCCAGTACTTC.

The chain carries TRBV18 and TRBJ1-4; D ambiguous. This CDR3 is 15 amino acids long. Trimming cost V 3 bases and J 4 bases, with 12 bases left between them. Germline V gives CDR1 KGHSH, CDR2 LQKENI. Here the CDR3 reads CASSPDEGYNEKLFF. As DNA, the CDR3 is TGTGCCAGCTCACCCGACGAGGGTTATAATGAAAAACTGTTTTTT.

The J gene is TRBJ2-7, the V gene TRBV11-2; D might be TRBD1 (6 bases). In germline, CDR1 is SGHAT, CDR2 FQNNGV. V was pared by 5 bases and J by 2 bases, with 16 bases between. The CDR3 runs 15 residues. CDR3 in DNA: TGTGCCAGCAGCCGGCGCATGACAGGTCCCTACGAGCAGTACTTC. It yields the protein CASSRRMTGPYEQYF.

The chain carries TRBV5-4 and TRBJ2-7; 13 bases match TRBD2. The J segment lost 9 bases and the V segment lost 4 bases, leaving 10 bases of the junction unmatched. Germline loops: CDR1 SGHNT, CDR2 YYREEE (reference sequence). The CDR3 contains 15 residues. Here the CDR3 DNA reads TGTGCCAGCAGCCCGGGACTAGCGGGAATGTCCGGGCAGTACTTC. Translating it yields CASSPGLAGMSGQYF.

This clone was seen just once. This chain links TRBV19 with TRBJ2-3; D is possibly TRBD2 (5 bases). Deletions cut 8 bases from V and 5 bases from J, with 8 bases between. Germline V lookup: CDR1 LNHDA, CDR2 SQIVND (reference sequence). This CDR3 is built from 11 residues. This chain's CDR3 is CASRTGDTQYF. The CDR3 bases are TGTGCCAGTCGGACTGGAGATACGCAGTATTTT. Using reference TRBV19 and TRBJ2-3 for the parts outside the CDR3, the full variable domain is DGGITQSPKYLFRKEGQNVTLSCEQNLNHDAMYWYRQDPGQGLRLIYYSQIVNDFQKGDIAEGYSVSREKKESFPLTVTSAQKNPTAFYLCASRTGDTQYFGPGTRLTVL.

Only one count was recorded for this clone. The gene calls are TRBV18 and TRBJ1-3; 9 bases are shared with TRBD1. With 2 bases clipped from V and 0 bases from J, the junction kept 11 bases outside the gene matches. CDR1 is KGHSH and CDR2 is LQKENI in the germline V gene. The CDR3 runs to 19 residues. CDR3 nucleotide sequence: TGTGCCAGCTCACCAACGCGGGGGACAGGGAAGGGCTCTGGAAACACCATATATTTT. It encodes CASSPTRGTGKGSGNTIYF.

V gene TRBV2 combines with J gene TRBJ1-1; D remains ambiguous. The germline gives CDR1 SNHLY, CDR2 FYNNEI. CDR3 size: 13 residues. Trimming left V 7 bases short and J 4 bases short, with 13 bases between. For the CDR3, the DNA is TGTGCCAGCACAGAGGGTCGGGGCACTGAAGCTTTCTTT. Its protein product is CASTEGRGTEAFF.

This clone was recorded a few times. This chain uses TRBV2 with TRBJ2-1; no clear D. Trimming removed 1 base at V and 5 bases at J, with 12 bases between. The CDR3 spans 15 residues. CDR1 is SNHLY and CDR2 is FYNNEI in the germline V gene. The CDR3 spells CASSEVEKRNNEQFF. CDR3 DNA: TGTGCCAGCAGTGAAGTAGAAAAACGCAACAATGAGCAGTTCTTC.

J is TRBJ1-2 and V is TRBV27; TRBD1 agrees at 7 bases. Trimming took 4 bases from V and 7 from J; bases not matched to a gene: 12. The CDR3 has 15 amino acids. Germline CDR1 and CDR2: MNHEY and SMNVEV (reference sequence). The CDR3 protein is CASSSLTGVPLGYTF. CDR3 nucleotide sequence: TGTGCCAGCAGTTCGCTTACAGGGGTCCCCCTTGGCTACACCTTC.

V and J are TRBV7-8 and TRBJ2-7; 10 bases map to TRBD2. Germline CDR1 reads SGHVS; CDR2 reads FQNEAQ. After removal of 3 bases from V and 4 bases from J, the junction contained 3 bases not matched to a gene. The CDR3 has 14 amino acids. CDR3 DNA sequence: TGTGCCAGCAGCTTTAGCGGGGGGCGGTACGAGCAGTACTTC. Residues: CASSFSGGRYEQYF. The full variable domain, rest sourced from reference TRBV7-8 and TRBJ2-7, is GAGVSQSPRYKVAKRGQDVALRCDPISGHVSLFWYQQALGQGPEFLTYFQNEAQLDKSGLPSDRFFAERPEGSVSTLKIQRTQQEDSAVYLCASSFSGGRYEQYFGPGTRLTVT.

The sample holds a few counts of this clone. V is TRBV5-1 and J is TRBJ1-1, with no clear D. V gave up 4 bases and J gave up 1 base, with 14 bases separating them. Looked up from germline, CDR1 is SGHRS and CDR2 is YFSETQ. This CDR3 has 15 amino acids. The CDR3 spells CASSPPPLANTEAFF. CDR3 DNA sequence: TGCGCCAGCAGCCCCCCGCCCTTAGCGAACACTGAAGCTTTCTTT.